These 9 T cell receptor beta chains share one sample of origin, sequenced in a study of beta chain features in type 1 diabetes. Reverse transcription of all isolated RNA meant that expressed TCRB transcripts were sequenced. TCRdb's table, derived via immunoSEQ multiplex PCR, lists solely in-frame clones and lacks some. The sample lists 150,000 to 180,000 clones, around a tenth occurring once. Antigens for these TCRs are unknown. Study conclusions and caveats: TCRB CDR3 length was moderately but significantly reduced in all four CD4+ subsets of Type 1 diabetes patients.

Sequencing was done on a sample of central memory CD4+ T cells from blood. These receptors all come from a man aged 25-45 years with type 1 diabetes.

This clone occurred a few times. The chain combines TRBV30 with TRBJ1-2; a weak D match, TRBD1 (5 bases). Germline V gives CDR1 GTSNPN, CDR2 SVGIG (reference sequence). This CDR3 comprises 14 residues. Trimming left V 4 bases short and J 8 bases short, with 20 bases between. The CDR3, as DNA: TGTGCCTGGATTGGTGGGGATGGGGGACTGGGCTACACCTTC. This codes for CAWIGGDGGLGYTF.

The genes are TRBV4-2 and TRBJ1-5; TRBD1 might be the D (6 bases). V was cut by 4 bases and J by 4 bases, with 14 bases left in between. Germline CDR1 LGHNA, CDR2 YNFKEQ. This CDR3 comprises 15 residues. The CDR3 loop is CASSRRTAENQPQHF. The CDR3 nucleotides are TGTGCCAGCAGCCGCAGGACAGCGGAGAATCAGCCCCAGCATTTT.

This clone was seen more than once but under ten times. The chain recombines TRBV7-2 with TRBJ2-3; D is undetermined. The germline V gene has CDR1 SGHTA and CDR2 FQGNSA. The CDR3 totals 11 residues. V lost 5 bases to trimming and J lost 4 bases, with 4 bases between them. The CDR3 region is CASSTADTQYF. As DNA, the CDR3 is TGTGCCAGCAGCACAGCAGATACGCAGTATTTT.

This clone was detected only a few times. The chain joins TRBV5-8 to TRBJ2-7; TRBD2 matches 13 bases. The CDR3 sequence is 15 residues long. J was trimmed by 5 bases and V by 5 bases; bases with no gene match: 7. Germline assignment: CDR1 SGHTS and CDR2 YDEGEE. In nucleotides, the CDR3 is TGTGCCAGCAGGATCACCGGGACTAGCGGGAACGAGCAGTACTTC. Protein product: CASRITGTSGNEQYF. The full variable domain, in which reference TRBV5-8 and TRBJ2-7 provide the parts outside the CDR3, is EAGVTQSPTHLIKTRGQQATLRCSPISGHTSVYWYQQALGLGLQFLLWYDEGEERNRGNFPPRFSGRQFPNYSSELNVNALELEDSALYLCASRITGTSGNEQYFGPGTRLTVT.

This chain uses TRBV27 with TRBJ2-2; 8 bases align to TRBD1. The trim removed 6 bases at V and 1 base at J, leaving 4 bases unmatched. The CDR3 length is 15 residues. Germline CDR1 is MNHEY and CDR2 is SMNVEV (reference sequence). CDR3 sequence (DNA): TGTGCCAGCAGCGGACAGGGATGGAACACCGGGGAGCTGTTTTTT. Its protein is CASSGQGWNTGELFF.

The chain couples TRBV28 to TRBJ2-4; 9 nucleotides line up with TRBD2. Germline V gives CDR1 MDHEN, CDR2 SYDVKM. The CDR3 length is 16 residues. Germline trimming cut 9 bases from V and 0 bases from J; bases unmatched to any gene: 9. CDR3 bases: TGTGCCAGTCCCCGACTAGCGGCCGTAGCCAAAAACATTCAGTACTTC. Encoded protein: CASPRLAAVAKNIQYF.

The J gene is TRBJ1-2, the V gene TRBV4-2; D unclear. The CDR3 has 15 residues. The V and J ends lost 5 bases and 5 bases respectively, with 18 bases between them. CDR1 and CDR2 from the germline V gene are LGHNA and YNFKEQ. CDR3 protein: CASSALERAQYGYTF. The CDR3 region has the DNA TGTGCCAGCAGCGCACTAGAACGGGCTCAATATGGCTACACCTTC.

The CDR3 is CASRGRAYNEQFF. In DNA, the CDR3 is TGTGCCAGCAGGGGGAGGGCCTACAATGAGCAGTTCTTC. This rearrangement joins TRBV13 to TRBJ2-1; the match to TRBD2 covers 7 bases. V was clipped by 6 bases and J by 2 bases; unmatched bases: 1. There are 13 residues in the CDR3. Per the germline V gene, CDR1 is PRHDT and CDR2 is FYEKMQ (reference sequence).

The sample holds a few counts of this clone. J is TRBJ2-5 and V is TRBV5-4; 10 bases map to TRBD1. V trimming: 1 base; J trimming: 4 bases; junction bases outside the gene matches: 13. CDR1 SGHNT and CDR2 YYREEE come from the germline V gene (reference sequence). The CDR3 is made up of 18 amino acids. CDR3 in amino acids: CASSLPKQTGGERETQYF. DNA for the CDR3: TGTGCCAGCAGCTTGCCGAAGCAGACAGGGGGCGAGCGAGAGACCCAGTACTTC.